These T cell receptor beta chains were read from a single sample in a study of cytomegalovirus exposure and HLA in healthy donors. TCRdb keeps only in-frame clones here, not all; method: immunoSEQ multiplex PCR. Of fewer than 250,000 clones listed, approximately 81% were seen once; the top ten hold 1.3%. Material: PBMCs. Every receptor here comes from a human donor in good health. Both conserved end residues are part of each CDR3. Fields, in order: clone size, J gene, D gene, V gene, CDR3 length, CDR3 protein, CDR3 DNA. A D gene is named only where the DNA matches it firmly. Expanded clones are given a class, and other clones once, few, many or no size at all.

clone size: -
J gene: TRBJ1-5
D gene: -
V gene: TRBV19
CDR3 length: 16
CDR3 protein: CASSIELGGGDQPQHF
CDR3 DNA: TGTGCCAGTAGTATAGAGTTAGGCGGGGGGGATCAGCCCCAGCATTTT

clone size: -
J gene: TRBJ1-5
D gene: -
V gene: TRBV7-8
CDR3 length: 13
CDR3 protein: CASSLNRDQPQHF
CDR3 DNA: TGTGCCAGCAGCTTAAATCGGGATCAGCCCCAGCATTTT

clone size: -
J gene: TRBJ2-7
D gene: TRBD1
V gene: TRBV19
CDR3 length: 14
CDR3 protein: CASSWTGATYEQYF
CDR3 DNA: TGTGCCAGTAGTTGGACAGGGGCGACCTACGAGCAGTACTTC

clone size: -
J gene: TRBJ2-1
D gene: -
V gene: TRBV18
CDR3 length: 15
CDR3 protein: CASSQAITTGNEQFF
CDR3 DNA: TGTGCCAGCTCACAGGCCATTACCACAGGGAATGAGCAGTTCTTC

clone size: few
J gene: TRBJ2-1
D gene: -
V gene: TRBV5-6
CDR3 length: 11
CDR3 protein: CASSLGASQFF
CDR3 DNA: TGTGCCAGCAGCCTGGGGGCTAGCCAGTTCTTC

clone size: few
J gene: TRBJ1-2
D gene: -
V gene: TRBV19
CDR3 length: 16
CDR3 protein: CASSREGVELNYGYTF
CDR3 DNA: TGTGCCAGTAGTCGGGAGGGAGTTGAACTAAACTATGGCTACACCTTC

clone size: -
J gene: TRBJ2-4
D gene: -
V gene: TRBV4-2
CDR3 length: 14
CDR3 protein: CASSQELAKNIQYF
CDR3 DNA: TGTGCCAGCAGCCAGGAGCTAGCCAAAAACATTCAGTACTTC

clone size: -
J gene: TRBJ2-3
D gene: -
V gene: TRBV7-3
CDR3 length: 13
CDR3 protein: CASSRRDTDTQYF
CDR3 DNA: TGTGCCAGCAGCCGTCGGGACACAGATACGCAGTATTTT

clone size: -
J gene: TRBJ1-5
D gene: -
V gene: TRBV6-6
CDR3 length: 14
CDR3 protein: CASSYGNSNQPQHF
CDR3 DNA: TGTGCCAGCAGTTACGGCAATAGCAATCAGCCCCAGCATTTT

clone size: once
J gene: TRBJ1-5
D gene: TRBD1
V gene: TRBV5-6
CDR3 length: 15
CDR3 protein: CASSLTGGGNQPQHF
CDR3 DNA: TGTGCCAGCAGCTTGACAGGGGGAGGCAATCAGCCCCAGCATTTT

clone size: -
J gene: TRBJ2-7
D gene: TRBD1
V gene: TRBV7-9
CDR3 length: 16
CDR3 protein: CSSSFLPGQGEHEQYF
CDR3 DNA: TGTTCCAGCAGCTTCCTCCCAGGACAGGGGGAACACGAGCAGTACTTC

clone size: -
J gene: TRBJ1-3
D gene: -
V gene: TRBV7-6
CDR3 length: 17
CDR3 protein: CASSLAEGSPSGNTIYF
CDR3 DNA: TGTGCCAGCAGCTTAGCGGAGGGGTCCCCCTCTGGAAACACCATATATTTT

clone size: -
J gene: TRBJ2-3
D gene: TRBD2
V gene: TRBV7-8
CDR3 length: 16
CDR3 protein: CASSLPTSGVPDTQYF
CDR3 DNA: TGTGCCAGCAGCTTGCCTACTAGCGGGGTCCCAGATACGCAGTATTTT

clone size: few
J gene: TRBJ2-6
D gene: TRBD2
V gene: TRBV5-1
CDR3 length: 16
CDR3 protein: CASSLGSGGGANVLTF
CDR3 DNA: TGCGCCAGCAGCTTGGGGTCGGGAGGTGGGGCCAACGTCCTGACTTTC

clone size: once
J gene: TRBJ2-1
D gene: TRBD2
V gene: TRBV7-3
CDR3 length: 15
CDR3 protein: CASSLIAGSYNEQFF
CDR3 DNA: TGTGCCAGCAGCTTAATAGCGGGGTCTTACAATGAGCAGTTCTTC